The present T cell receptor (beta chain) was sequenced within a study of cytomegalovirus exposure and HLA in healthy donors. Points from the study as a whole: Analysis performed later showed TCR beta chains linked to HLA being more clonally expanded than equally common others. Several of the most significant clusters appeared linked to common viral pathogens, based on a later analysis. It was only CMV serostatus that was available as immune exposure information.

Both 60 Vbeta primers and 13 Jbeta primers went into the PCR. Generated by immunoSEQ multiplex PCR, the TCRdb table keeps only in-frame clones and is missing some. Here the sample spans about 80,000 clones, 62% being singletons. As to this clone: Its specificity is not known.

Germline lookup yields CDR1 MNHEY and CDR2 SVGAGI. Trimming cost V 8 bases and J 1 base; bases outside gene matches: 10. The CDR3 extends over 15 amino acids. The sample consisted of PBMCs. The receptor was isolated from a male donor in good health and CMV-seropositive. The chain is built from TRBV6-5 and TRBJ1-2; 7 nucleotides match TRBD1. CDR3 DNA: TGTGCCAGCGCTGAAGAGGGGGCGGGTAACTATGGCTACACCTTC. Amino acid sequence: CASAEEGAGNYGYTF.